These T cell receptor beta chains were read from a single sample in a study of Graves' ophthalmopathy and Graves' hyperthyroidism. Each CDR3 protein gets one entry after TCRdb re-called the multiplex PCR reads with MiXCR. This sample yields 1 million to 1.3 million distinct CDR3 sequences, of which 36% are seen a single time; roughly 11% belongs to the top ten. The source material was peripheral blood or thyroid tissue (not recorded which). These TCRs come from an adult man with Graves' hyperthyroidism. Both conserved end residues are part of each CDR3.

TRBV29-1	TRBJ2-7	CSVEVVGLAGAYEQYF
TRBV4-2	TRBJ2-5	CASSQVGRPGTQYF
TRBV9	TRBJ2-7	CASSVGETIYEQYF
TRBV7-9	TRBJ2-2	CASSPSRLADTGELFF
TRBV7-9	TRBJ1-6	CASSRDRGLPNSPLHF
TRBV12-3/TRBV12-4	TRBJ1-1	CASSRGEPFF
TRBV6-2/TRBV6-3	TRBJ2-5	CATRGTGGRQETQYF
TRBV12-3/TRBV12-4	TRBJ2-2	CASSTSGRSTGELFF
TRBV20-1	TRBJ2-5	CSANGRAGETQYF
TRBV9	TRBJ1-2	CASSVSAGDYGYTF
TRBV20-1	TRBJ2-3	CSATRTSGRTTDTQYF
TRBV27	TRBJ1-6	CASLGRLGSPLHF
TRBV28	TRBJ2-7	CASSLSGVRAYEQYF
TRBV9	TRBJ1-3	CASSAINGNTIYF
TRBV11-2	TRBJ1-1	CASSSSSGPQNTEAFF
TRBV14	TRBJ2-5	CASSARGWETQYF
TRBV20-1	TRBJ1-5	CSAGWGYNQPQHF
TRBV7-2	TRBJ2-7	CASSTADSITAYEQYF
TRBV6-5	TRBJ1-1	CASSDSYTEAFF
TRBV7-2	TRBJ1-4	CASSWTGSEKLFF
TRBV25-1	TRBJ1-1	CASAQDSRILHTEAFF
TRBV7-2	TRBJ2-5	CASSRLNQETQYF
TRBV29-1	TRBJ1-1	CSVEGRGSTEAFF